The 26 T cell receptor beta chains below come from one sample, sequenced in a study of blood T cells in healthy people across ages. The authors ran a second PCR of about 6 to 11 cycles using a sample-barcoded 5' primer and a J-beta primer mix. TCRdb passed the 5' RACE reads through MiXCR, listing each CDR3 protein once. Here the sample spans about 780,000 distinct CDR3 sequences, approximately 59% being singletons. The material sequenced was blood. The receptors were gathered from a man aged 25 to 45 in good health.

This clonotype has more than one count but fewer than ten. The CDR3, as DNA: TGTGCCAGCAGCAGGGGCGGAGTGGGAATCACAGATACGCAGTATTTT. As protein: CASSRGGVGITDTQYF. The rearrangement joins TRBV7-2 to TRBJ2-3; TRBD1 might be the D (5 bases). The germline gives CDR1 SGHTA, CDR2 FQGNSA. V lost 5 bases, J lost 2 bases, and 17 bases lay in between. This CDR3 region has 16 residues.

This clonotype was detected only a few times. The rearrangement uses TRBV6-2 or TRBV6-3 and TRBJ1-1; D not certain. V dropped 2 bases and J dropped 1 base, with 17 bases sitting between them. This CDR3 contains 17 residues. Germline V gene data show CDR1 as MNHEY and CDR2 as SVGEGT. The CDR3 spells CASSYLAGVGPNTEAFF. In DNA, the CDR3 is TGTGCCAGCAGTTACCTCGCCGGAGTAGGACCGAACACTGAAGCTTTCTTT.

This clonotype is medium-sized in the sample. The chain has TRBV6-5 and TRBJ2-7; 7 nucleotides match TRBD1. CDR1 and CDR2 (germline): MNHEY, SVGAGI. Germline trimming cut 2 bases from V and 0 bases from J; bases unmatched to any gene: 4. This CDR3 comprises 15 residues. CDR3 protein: CASSYRRTGSYEQYF. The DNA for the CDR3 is TGTGCCAGCAGTTACCGGAGGACAGGCTCCTACGAGCAGTACTTC.

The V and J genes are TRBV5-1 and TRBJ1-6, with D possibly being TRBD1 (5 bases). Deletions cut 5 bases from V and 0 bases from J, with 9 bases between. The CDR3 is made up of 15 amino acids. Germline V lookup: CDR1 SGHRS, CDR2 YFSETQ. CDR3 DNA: TGCGCCAGCAGACCCGACAGCTCCTATAATTCACCCCTCCACTTT. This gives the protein CASRPDSSYNSPLHF.

CDR3 nucleotide sequence: TGTGCCAGCAGCCCCTGGGACAGGGAAAAGGGTGAGCAGTTCTTC. Amino acid sequence: CASSPWDREKGEQFF. The chain has TRBV14 and TRBJ2-1; 9 bases are shared with TRBD1. The CDR3 contains 15 residues. J gave up 9 bases and V 4 bases, and 10 bases lay outside the gene matches. Germline CDR1 and CDR2: SGHDN and FVKESK.

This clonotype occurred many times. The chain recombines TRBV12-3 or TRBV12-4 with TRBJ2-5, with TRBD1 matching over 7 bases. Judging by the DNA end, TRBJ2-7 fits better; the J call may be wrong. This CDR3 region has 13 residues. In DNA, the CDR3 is TGTGCCAGCAGTTCGACAGGGACCTACGAGCAGTACTTC. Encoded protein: CASSSTGTYEQYF.

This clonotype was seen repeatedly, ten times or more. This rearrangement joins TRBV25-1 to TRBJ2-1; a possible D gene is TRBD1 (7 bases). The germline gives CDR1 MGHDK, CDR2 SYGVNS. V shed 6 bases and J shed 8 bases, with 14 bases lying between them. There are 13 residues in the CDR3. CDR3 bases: TGTGCCAGCAGGGAGGGGGCAGTCGATGAGCAGTTCTTC. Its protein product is CASREGAVDEQFF.

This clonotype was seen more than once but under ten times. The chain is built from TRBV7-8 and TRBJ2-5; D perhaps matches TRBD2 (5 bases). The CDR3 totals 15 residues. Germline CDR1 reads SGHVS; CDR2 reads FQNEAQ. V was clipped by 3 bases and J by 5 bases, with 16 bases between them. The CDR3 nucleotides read TGTGCCAGCAGCTTTTACGGTCTAGCTACGGAGACCCAGTACTTC. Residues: CASSFYGLATETQYF.

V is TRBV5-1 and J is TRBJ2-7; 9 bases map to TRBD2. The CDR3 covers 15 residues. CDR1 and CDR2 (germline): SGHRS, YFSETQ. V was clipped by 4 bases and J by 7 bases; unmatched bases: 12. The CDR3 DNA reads TGCGCCAGCAGCAGATACCCTAGCGGGGAATATGAGCAGTACTTC. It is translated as CASSRYPSGEYEQYF. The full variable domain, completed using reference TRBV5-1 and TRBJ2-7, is KAGVTQTPRYLIKTRGQQVTLSCSPISGHRSVSWYQQTPGQGLQFLFEYFSETQRNKGNFPGRFSGRQFSNSRSEMNVSTLELGDSALYLCASSRYPSGEYEQYFGPGTRLTVT.

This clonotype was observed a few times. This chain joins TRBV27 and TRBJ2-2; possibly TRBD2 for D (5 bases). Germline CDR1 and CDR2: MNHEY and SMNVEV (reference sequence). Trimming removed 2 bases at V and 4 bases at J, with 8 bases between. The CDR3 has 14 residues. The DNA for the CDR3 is TGTGCCAGCAGTTTAGGGCTAGCCACCGGGGAGCTGTTTTTT. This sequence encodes CASSLGLATGELFF.

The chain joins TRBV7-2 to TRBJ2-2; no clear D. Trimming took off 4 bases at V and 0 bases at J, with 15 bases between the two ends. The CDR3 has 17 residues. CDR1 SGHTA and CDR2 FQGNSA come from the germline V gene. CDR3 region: CASSSTLGMANTGELFF. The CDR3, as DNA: TGTGCCAGCAGCTCAACCTTGGGGATGGCGAACACCGGGGAGCTGTTTTTT. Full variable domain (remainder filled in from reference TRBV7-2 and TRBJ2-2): GAGVSQSPSNKVTEKGKDVELRCDPISGHTALYWYRQSLGQGLEFLIYFQGNSAPDKSGLPSDRFSAERTGGSVSTLTIQRTQQEDSAVYLCASSSTLGMANTGELFFGEGSRLTVL.

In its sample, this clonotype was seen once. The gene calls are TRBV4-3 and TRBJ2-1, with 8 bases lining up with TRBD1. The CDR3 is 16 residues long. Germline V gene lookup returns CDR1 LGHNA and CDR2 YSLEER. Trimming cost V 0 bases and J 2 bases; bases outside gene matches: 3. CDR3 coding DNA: TGCGCCAGCAGCCAAGATCCAGGGGGCCCCTACAATGAGCAGTTCTTC. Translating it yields CASSQDPGGPYNEQFF.

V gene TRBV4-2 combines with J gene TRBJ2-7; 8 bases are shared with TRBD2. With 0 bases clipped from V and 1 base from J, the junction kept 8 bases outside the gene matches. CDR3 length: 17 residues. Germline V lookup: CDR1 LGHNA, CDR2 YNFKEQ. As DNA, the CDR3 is TGTGCCAGCAGCCAAGATACCCAGCGGGGGCTATCCTACGAGCAGTACTTC. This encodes CASSQDTQRGLSYEQYF.

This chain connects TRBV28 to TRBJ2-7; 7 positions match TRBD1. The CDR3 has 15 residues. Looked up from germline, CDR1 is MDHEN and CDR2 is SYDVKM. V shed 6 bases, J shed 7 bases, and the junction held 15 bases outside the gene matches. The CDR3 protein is CASRPGGQRYNEQYF. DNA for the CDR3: TGTGCCAGCAGACCAGGGGGACAACGCTACAATGAGCAGTACTTC.

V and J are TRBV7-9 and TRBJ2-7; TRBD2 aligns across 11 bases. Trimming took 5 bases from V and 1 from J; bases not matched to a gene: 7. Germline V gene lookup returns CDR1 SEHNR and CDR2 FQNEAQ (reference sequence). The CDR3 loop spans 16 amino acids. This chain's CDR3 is CASSTVAGGASYEQYF. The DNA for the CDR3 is TGTGCCAGCAGCACCGTAGCGGGGGGGGCTTCCTACGAGCAGTACTTC.

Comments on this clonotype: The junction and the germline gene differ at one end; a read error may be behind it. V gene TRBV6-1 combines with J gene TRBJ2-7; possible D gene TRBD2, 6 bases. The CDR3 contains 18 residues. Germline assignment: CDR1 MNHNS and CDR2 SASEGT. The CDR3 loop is CVSSEVFQDAGYHYEQYF. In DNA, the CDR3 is TGTGTCAGCAGTGAAGTCTTTCAGGATGCGGGATACCACTACGAGCAGTACTTC.

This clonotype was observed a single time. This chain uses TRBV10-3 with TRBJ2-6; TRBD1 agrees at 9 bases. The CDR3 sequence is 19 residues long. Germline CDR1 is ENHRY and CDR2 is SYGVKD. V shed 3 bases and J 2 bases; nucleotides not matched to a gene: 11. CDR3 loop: CAISDLGTGLSAGANVLTF. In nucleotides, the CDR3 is TGTGCCATCAGTGATCTCGGGACAGGGTTATCTGCTGGGGCCAACGTCCTGACTTTC.

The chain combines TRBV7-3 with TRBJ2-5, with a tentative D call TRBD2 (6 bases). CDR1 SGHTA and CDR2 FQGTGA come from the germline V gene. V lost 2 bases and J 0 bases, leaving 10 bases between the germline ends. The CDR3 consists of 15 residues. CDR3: CASSLSAGNQETQYF. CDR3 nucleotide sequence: TGTGCCAGCAGCTTATCGGCGGGGAACCAAGAGACCCAGTACTTC.

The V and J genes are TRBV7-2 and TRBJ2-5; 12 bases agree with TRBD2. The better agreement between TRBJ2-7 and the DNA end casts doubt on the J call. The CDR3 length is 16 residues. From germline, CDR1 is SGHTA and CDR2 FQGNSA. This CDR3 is CASSLGGLAGAYEQYF. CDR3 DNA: TGTGCCAGCAGCTTAGGGGGACTAGCGGGCGCCTACGAGCAGTACTTC.

Written as DNA, the CDR3 is TGTGCCAGCAGTGGCGGACTAGCCAAAGAGACCCAGTACTTC. As protein: CASSGGLAKETQYF. The genes are TRBV2 and TRBJ2-5; TRBD2 matches 8 bases. This CDR3 is built from 14 residues. The V gene's germline CDR1 is SNHLY and CDR2 FYNNEI. V shed 4 bases, J shed 3 bases, and the junction held 4 bases outside the gene matches.

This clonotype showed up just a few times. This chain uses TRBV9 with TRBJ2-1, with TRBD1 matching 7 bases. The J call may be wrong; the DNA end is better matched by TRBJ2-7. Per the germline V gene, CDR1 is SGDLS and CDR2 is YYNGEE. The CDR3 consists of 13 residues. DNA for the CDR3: TGTGCCAGCGCCGACAGGGCTGGGTACGAGCAGTACTTC. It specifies CASADRAGYEQYF.

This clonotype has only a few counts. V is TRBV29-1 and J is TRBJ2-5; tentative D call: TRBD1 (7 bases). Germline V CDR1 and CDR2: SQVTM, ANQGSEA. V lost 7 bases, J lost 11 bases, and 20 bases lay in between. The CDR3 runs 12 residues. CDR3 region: CSATMTGTEQYF. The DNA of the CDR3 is TGCAGCGCCACAATGACAGGGACTGAGCAGTACTTC.

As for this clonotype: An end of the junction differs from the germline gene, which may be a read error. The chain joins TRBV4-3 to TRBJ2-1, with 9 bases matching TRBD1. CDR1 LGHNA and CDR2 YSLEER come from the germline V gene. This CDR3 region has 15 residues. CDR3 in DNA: TGCGCCAGCGGCCAAGTCCCGGGACAGGGACGCGAGCAGTTCTTC. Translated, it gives CASGQVPGQGREQFF.

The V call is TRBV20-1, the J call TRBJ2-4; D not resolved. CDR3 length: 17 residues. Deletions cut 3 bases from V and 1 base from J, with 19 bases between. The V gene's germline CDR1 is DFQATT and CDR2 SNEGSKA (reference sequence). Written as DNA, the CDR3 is TGCAGTGCTAGTAGCTACGAGCCCACGTCGGCCAAAAACATTCAGTACTTC. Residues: CSASSYEPTSAKNIQYF.

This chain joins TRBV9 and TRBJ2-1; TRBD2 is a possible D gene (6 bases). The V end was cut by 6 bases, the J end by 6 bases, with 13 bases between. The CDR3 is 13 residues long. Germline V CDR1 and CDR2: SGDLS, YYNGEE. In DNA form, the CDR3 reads TGTGCCAGCACCGCGGGGAGCATCAATGAGCAGTTCTTC. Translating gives CASTAGSINEQFF.

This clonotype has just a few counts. CDR3 in amino acids: CASSSSRTGTTNEKLFF. The CDR3 DNA follows: TGTGCCAGCAGTTCCTCCCGGACAGGAACAACTAATGAAAAACTGTTTTTT. The chain joins TRBV28 to TRBJ1-4; 7 bases agree with TRBD1. Trimming removed 4 bases from V and 0 bases from J; junction bases left unmatched: 8. The CDR3 is 17 amino acids. Per the germline V gene, CDR1 is MDHEN and CDR2 is SYDVKM.